These 7 T cell receptor beta chains were all obtained from the same sample, sequenced in a study of blood T cell repertoires in COVID-19. Clones were read by immunoSEQ multiplex PCR, and TCRdb kept only the in-frame ones, dropping some. The data contain fewer than 250,000 clones, 80% to 90% of them singletons. Sequencing used PBMCs or T cells enriched from blood (not recorded which). All receptors come from a woman aged 25 to 39 who had been exposed to COVID-19.

CDR3 amino acids: CASSYRVGHEENTEAFF. CDR3 DNA: TGTGCCAGTAGCTACCGGGTAGGACACGAAGAGAACACTGAAGCTTTCTTT. The chain uses TRBV19 and TRBJ1-1, with a tentative D call TRBD1 (5 bases). The germline V gene has CDR1 LNHDA and CDR2 SQIVND (reference sequence). V was cut by 6 bases and J by 1 base, with 21 bases left in between. This CDR3 has 17 amino acids.

V is TRBV6-5 and J is TRBJ2-7; 7 bases fit TRBD1. The germline V gene has CDR1 MNHEY and CDR2 SVGAGI. After removal of 7 bases from V and 6 bases from J, the junction contained 9 bases not matched to a gene. This CDR3 region has 13 residues. In DNA form, the CDR3 reads TGTGCCAGCACCCGAACAGGGGAAATCGAGCAGTACTTC. Translating gives CASTRTGEIEQYF.

The V call is TRBV3-1 (or the pseudogene TRBV3-2), the J call TRBJ1-1; D gene ambiguous. The CDR3 sequence is 14 residues long. Germline-derived CDR1 and CDR2 are LGHDT and YNNKEL (reference sequence). V lost 2 bases, J lost 2 bases, and 9 bases lay in between. The CDR3 loop reads CASSQSEANTEAFF. The CDR3 DNA sequence: TGTGCCAGCAGCCAAAGCGAAGCCAACACTGAAGCTTTCTTT.

The chain employs TRBV7-2 and TRBJ1-2; 9 positions match TRBD1. Germline-derived CDR1 and CDR2 are SGHTA and FQGNSA. J gave up 4 bases and V 3 bases, and 6 bases lay outside the gene matches. This CDR3 is built from 15 residues. CDR3 residues: CASSLPGQGGYGYTF. As DNA, the CDR3 is TGTGCCAGCAGCTTGCCGGGACAGGGCGGCTATGGCTACACCTTC.

This clone has only a few counts. The CDR3: CASGLVLQADGNTIYF. DNA of the CDR3: TGTGCTAGTGGTTTGGTACTGCAGGCAGATGGAAACACCATATATTTT. The V call is TRBV12-5, the J call TRBJ1-3; no clear D gene. The CDR3 loop spans 16 amino acids. The V gene lost 0 bases and the J gene lost 3 bases, with 12 bases spanning the gap. The germline gives CDR1 LGHNT, CDR2 FRNRAP.

The chain is built from TRBV19 and TRBJ1-2; possibly TRBD1 for D (6 bases). The CDR3 runs to 13 residues. V was cut by 7 bases and J by 6 bases, with 15 bases left in between. Per germline, CDR1 LNHDA and CDR2 SQIVND (reference sequence). This chain's CDR3 is CASTTGTLNGYTF. CDR3 sequence (DNA): TGTGCCAGTACCACCGGGACACTGAATGGCTACACCTTC.

This clone was found a few times. The chain carries TRBV5-1 and TRBJ2-7; a weak D match, TRBD1 (5 bases). V shed 0 bases and J shed 2 bases, with 9 bases lying between them. The CDR3 is 14 residues long. Germline CDR1 reads SGHRS; CDR2 reads YFSETQ. The CDR3: CASSLALGAYEQYF. The CDR3, as DNA: TGCGCCAGCAGCTTGGCCTTAGGGGCCTACGAGCAGTACTTC.